This T cell receptor beta chain originates from a study of early T cells in non-severe SARS-CoV-2 infection. Across the whole study: Unpaired chains resulted from sequencing bulk RNA of unsorted whole blood.

This clonotype was recorded at least ten times. V was pared by 2 bases and J by 5 bases, with 3 bases between. The CDR3 totals 11 residues. CDR1 PRHDT and CDR2 FYEKMQ come from the germline V gene (reference sequence). Unique molecular identifiers tagged individual cDNA molecules. MiXCR, applied by TCRdb to the 5' RACE reads, yields one record per CDR3 protein. Of 70,000 to 85,000 distinct CDR3 sequences listed, about 13% were seen once; the top ten hold 4.5% to 7%. The chain recombines TRBV13 with TRBJ2-5; D is ambiguous. Sequenced input: whole blood. The sequence derives from an adult who was a healthcare worker with PCR-confirmed SARS-CoV-2 infection or an uninfected control (not recorded which). CDR3 sequence: CASSLRETQYF. CDR3 coding DNA: TGTGCCAGCAGCTTAAGGGAGACCCAGTACTTC.